Presented here are 17 T cell receptor beta chains from one specimen sequenced in a study of read filtering for tumor transcriptome and immune sequencing. The library was built from about 0.4 ug RNA with molecular barcoded adaptors for alpha/delta and beta/gamma chains. One entry per CDR3 protein results from TCRdb running MiXCR on the reads. The repertoire holds about 39,000 distinct CDR3 sequences, more than 13% seen once, with around 6.5% in the top ten. Sequenced: a population of CD138-negative cells sorted from bone marrow. These receptors were taken from a donor aged 40 or older with multiple myeloma.

This clonotype was detected only a few times. The CDR3: CASSWTTSGIAKNIQYF. Here the CDR3 DNA reads TGTGCCAGCAGTTGGACGACTAGCGGGATAGCCAAAAACATTCAGTACTTC. The J gene is TRBJ2-4, the V gene TRBV6-2 or TRBV6-3; TRBD2 matches 11 bases. The ends lost 4 bases at V and 0 bases at J; junction bases unmatched: 5. The length of the CDR3 is 17 residues. CDR1 is MNHEY and CDR2 is SVGEGT in the germline V gene.

This clonotype showed up many times. The chain couples TRBV6-6 to TRBJ2-7; TRBD1 matches at 7 bases. V was pared by 4 bases and J by 0 bases, with 12 bases of the junction left unmatched. The germline V gene has CDR1 MNHNY and CDR2 SVGAGI (reference sequence). There are 17 residues in the CDR3. Here the CDR3 DNA reads TGTGCCAGCAGTTCAGCGACAGGGAGCTTAAGCTCCTACGAGCAGTACTTC. This translates into CASSSATGSLSSYEQYF.

This clonotype was picked up a small number of times. This CDR3 reads CAWSVRQNNQPQHF. The CDR3 DNA reads as TGTGCCTGGAGTGTAAGACAGAACAATCAGCCCCAGCATTTT. The chain carries TRBV30 and TRBJ1-5; a possible D gene is TRBD1 (5 bases). Germline CDR1 and CDR2: GTSNPN and SVGIG (reference sequence). Trimming cost V 0 bases and J 3 bases, with 9 bases left between them. CDR3 length: 14 residues.

J is TRBJ1-5 and V is TRBV12-3 or TRBV12-4; D perhaps matches TRBD1 (6 bases). The length of the CDR3 is 14 residues. Trimming left V 2 bases short and J 7 bases short, with 12 bases between. The CDR3 region has the DNA TGTGCCAGCAGTTTATCCGGGACAATCCAGCCCCAGCATTTT. Translated: CASSLSGTIQPQHF.

To note about this clonotype: This may arise from a read error, as a much more abundant clone is one base away. The chain employs TRBV4-1 and TRBJ1-1, with D tentatively TRBD1 (6 bases). The CDR3 is made up of 14 amino acids. Germline lookup yields CDR1 MGHRA and CDR2 YSYEKL. The DNA for the CDR3 is TGCGCCAGCAGCCACCCTGACAGGAACACTGAAGCTCTCTTT. Amino acids: CASSHPDRNTEALF.

This clonotype has at least ten counts. CDR3: CSAGSGGGNEQFF. DNA for the CDR3: TGCAGTGCTGGTTCAGGGGGGGGTAATGAGCAGTTCTTC. This chain joins TRBV20-1 and TRBJ2-1; perhaps D is TRBD1 or TRBD2 (7 bases each). Trimming shortened V by 5 bases and J by 7 bases, and 15 bases separated the two germline ends. The CDR3 is 13 residues long. Germline CDR1 DFQATT, CDR2 SNEGSKA (reference sequence).

This clonotype was observed many times. The chain uses TRBV4-1 and TRBJ1-1; a weak D match, TRBD1 (6 bases). This CDR3 is 14 amino acids long. Trimming left V 4 bases short and J 3 bases short, with 12 bases between. From germline, CDR1 is MGHRA and CDR2 YSYEKL. The CDR3, as DNA: TGCGCCAGCAGCCCGGGGGCCGGATACACTGAAGCTTTCTTT. Translating it yields CASSPGAGYTEAFF.

The table lists this clonotype with many counts. This chain connects TRBV9 to TRBJ2-7; TRBD1 agrees at 9 bases. This CDR3 has 13 residues. V dropped 4 bases and J dropped 8; count of bases not matched to a gene: 7. Germline V gene sequence: CDR1 SGDLS, CDR2 YYNGEE. CDR3 DNA sequence: TGTGCCAGCAGCCCACCGGGACAGGGTAAGCAGTACTTC. Amino acids: CASSPPGQGKQYF.

This clonotype was observed at least ten times. This sequence joins TRBV11-1 and TRBJ1-1; 7 positions agree with TRBD1. The CDR3 runs 13 residues. With V trimmed by 5 bases and J by 4 bases, 4 bases remained unmatched. CDR1 SGHAT and CDR2 FQDESV come from the germline V gene (reference sequence). The DNA of the CDR3 is TGTGCCAGCAGCCGCGACAGGGTCACTGAAGCTTTCTTT. It codes for CASSRDRVTEAFF.

This clonotype was found a few times. Here the CDR3 DNA reads TGCGCCAGCGAACCGGGACTAGCGGGCGAGCAGTACTTC. Translated, it gives CASEPGLAGEQYF. The chain is built from TRBV10-2 and TRBJ2-7; 12 nucleotides align to TRBD2. After removal of 8 bases from V and 6 bases from J, the junction contained 5 bases not matched to a gene. This CDR3 has 13 residues. In germline, CDR1 is WSHSY, CDR2 SAAADI.

This clonotype was seen many times. The chain uses TRBV5-1 and TRBJ1-1; 7 positions agree with TRBD1. This CDR3 region has 14 residues. CDR1 is SGHRS and CDR2 is YFSETQ in the germline V gene. V shed 4 bases, J shed 4 bases, and the junction held 7 bases outside the gene matches. The CDR3 DNA follows: TGCGCCAGCAGCCTAGGGGGCAAGTTCACTGAAGCTTTCTTT. This translates into CASSLGGKFTEAFF.

This clonotype was counted many times. V usage is TRBV30 and J usage is TRBJ2-7, with TRBD1 matching over 8 bases. Per the germline V gene, CDR1 is GTSNPN and CDR2 is SVGIG (reference sequence). CDR3 length: 14 residues. Trimming removed 3 bases from V and 3 bases from J; junction bases left unmatched: 7. The CDR3 DNA reads TGTGCCTGGAGCCCCGGGACAGGAATCTACGAGCAGTACTTC. Protein sequence: CAWSPGTGIYEQYF.

The sample holds a few counts of this clonotype. A much larger clone differs by one base, so this may be a read error. The rearrangement uses TRBV18 and TRBJ1-1; TRBD1 matches at 7 bases. Germline CDR1 reads KGHSH; CDR2 reads LQKENI. This CDR3 has 16 amino acids. CDR3: CASSQSRDRRNTEACF. The CDR3 DNA is TGTGCCAGCTCTCAGTCCCGGGACAGACGAAACACTGAAGCTTGCTTT.

This clonotype showed up many times. V and J are TRBV7-6 and TRBJ2-2, with TRBD2 matching 10 bases. The V gene's germline CDR1 is SGHVS and CDR2 FNYEAQ. There are 16 residues in the CDR3. V was clipped by 5 bases and J by 5 bases; unmatched bases: 8. The CDR3 protein is CASSPAVAGGTGELFF. The CDR3 DNA sequence: TGTGCCAGCAGCCCAGCCGTAGCGGGAGGAACCGGGGAGCTGTTTTTT. Full variable domain (outside the CDR3, taken from reference TRBV7-6 and TRBJ2-2): GAGVSQSPRYKVTKRGQDVALRCDPISGHVSLYWYRQALGQGPEFLTYFNYEAQQDKSGLPNDRFSAERPEGSISTLTIQRTEQRDSAMYRCASSPAVAGGTGELFFGEGSRLTVL.

In this sample, this clonotype turned up many times. The chain couples TRBV7-6 to TRBJ1-5; weak D call: TRBD1 (5 bases). The CDR3 is made up of 13 amino acids. CDR1 SGHVS and CDR2 FNYEAQ come from the germline V gene. Trimming removed 1 base from V and 7 bases from J, with 8 bases in between. Written as DNA, the CDR3 is TGTGCCAGCAGCTTAGGGGGCGACCAGCCCCAGCATTTT. This codes for CASSLGGDQPQHF.

This clonotype was seen a handful of times. The rearrangement links TRBV11-2 to TRBJ2-7; the match to TRBD1 covers 7 bases. J gave up 4 bases and V 3 bases, and 6 bases lay outside the gene matches. Germline values: CDR1 SGHAT, CDR2 FQNNGV. The CDR3 consists of 14 residues. CDR3 sequence: CASSFNRGPYEQYF. DNA of the CDR3: TGTGCCAGCAGCTTTAACAGGGGCCCATACGAGCAGTACTTC.

This clonotype showed up just a few times. One junction end disagrees with the germline gene, perhaps due to a read error. The J gene is TRBJ1-1, the V gene TRBV7-8; TRBD1 agrees at 8 bases. The CDR3 extends over 16 amino acids. From germline, CDR1 is SGHVS and CDR2 FQNEAQ. CDR3 loop: CASINTRQGMNTEALF. The CDR3 nucleotides are TGTGCCAGCATTAATACGAGACAGGGGATGAACACAGAAGCTCTCTTT.